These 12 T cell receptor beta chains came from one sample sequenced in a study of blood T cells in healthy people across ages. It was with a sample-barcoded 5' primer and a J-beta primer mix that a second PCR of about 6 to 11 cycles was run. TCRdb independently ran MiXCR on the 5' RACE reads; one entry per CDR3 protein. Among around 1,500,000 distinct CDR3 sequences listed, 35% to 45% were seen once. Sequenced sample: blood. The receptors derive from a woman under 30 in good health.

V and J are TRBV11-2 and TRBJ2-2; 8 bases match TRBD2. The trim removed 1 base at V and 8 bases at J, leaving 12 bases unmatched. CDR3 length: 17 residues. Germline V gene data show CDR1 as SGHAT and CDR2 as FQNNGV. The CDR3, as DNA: TGTGCCAGCAGCTTAGGCCCCAGCGGGAGACTTCAGGGGGAGCTGTTTTTT. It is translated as CASSLGPSGRLQGELFF.

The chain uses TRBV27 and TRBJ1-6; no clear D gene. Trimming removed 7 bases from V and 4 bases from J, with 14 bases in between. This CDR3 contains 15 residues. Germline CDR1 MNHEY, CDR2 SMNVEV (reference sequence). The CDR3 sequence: CASTPGWGYNSPLHF. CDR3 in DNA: TGTGCCAGCACCCCAGGATGGGGATATAATTCACCCCTCCACTTT.

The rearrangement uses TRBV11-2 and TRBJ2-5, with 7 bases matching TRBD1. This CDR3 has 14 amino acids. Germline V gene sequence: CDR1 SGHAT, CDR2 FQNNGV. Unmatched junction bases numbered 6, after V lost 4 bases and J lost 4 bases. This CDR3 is CASSSGQRRETQYF. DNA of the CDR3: TGTGCCAGCAGCTCGGGACAGAGAAGAGAGACCCAGTACTTC.

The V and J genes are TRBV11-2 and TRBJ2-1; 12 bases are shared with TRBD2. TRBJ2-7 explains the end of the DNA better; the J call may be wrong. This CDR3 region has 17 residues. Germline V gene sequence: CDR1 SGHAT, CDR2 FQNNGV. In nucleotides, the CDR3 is TGTGCCAGCAGCCGAGGACTAGCGGGAAGCTCCTACAATGAGCAGTACTTC. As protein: CASSRGLAGSSYNEQYF.

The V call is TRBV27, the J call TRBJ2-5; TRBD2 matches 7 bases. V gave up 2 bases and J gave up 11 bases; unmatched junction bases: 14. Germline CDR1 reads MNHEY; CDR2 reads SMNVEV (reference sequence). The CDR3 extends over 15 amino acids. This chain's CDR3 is CASSLTAGVGNEQYF. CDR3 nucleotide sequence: TGTGCCAGCAGTTTAACGGCGGGAGTGGGCAATGAGCAGTACTTC.

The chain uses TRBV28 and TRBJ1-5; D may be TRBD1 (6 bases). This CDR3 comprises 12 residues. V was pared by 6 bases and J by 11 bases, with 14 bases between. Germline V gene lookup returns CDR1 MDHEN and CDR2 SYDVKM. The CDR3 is CASSTGFYSQHF. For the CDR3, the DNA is TGTGCCAGCAGCACAGGGTTTTACTCCCAGCATTTT.

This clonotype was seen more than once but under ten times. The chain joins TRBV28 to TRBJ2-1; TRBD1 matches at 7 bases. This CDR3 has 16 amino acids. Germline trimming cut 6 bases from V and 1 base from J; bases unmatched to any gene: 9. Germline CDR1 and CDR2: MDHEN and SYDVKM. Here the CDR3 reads CASSRTGVDSYNEQFF. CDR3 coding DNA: TGTGCCAGCAGCCGCACAGGGGTTGATTCCTACAATGAGCAGTTCTTC.

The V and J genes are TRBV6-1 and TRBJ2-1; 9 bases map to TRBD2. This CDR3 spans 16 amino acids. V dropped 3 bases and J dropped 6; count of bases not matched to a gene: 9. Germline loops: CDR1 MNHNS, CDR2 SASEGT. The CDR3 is CASSDPQRGVRNEQFF. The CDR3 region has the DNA TGTGCCAGCAGTGACCCCCAGCGGGGGGTGCGCAATGAGCAGTTCTTC.

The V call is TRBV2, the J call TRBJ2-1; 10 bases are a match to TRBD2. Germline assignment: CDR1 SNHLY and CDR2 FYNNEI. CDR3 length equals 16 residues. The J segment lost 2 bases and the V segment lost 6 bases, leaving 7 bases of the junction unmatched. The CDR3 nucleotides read TGTGCCAGCAGGACTACCGGGACTAGCGCCTACAATGAGCAGTTCTTC. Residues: CASRTTGTSAYNEQFF.

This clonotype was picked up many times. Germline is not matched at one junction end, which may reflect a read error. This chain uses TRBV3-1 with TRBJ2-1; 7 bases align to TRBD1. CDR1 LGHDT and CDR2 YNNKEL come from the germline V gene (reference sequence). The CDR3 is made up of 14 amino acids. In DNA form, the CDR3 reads TGTGCCAGCGGCCAAGGGCTCGACAGGGATGAGCAGTTCTTC. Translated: CASGQGLDRDEQFF.

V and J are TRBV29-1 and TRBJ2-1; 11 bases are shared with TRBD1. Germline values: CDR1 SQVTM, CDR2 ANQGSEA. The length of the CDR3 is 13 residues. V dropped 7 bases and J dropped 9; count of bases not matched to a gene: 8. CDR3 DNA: TGCAGCGACTACGGACAGGGGGCAGGTGAGCAGTTCTTC. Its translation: CSDYGQGAGEQFF.

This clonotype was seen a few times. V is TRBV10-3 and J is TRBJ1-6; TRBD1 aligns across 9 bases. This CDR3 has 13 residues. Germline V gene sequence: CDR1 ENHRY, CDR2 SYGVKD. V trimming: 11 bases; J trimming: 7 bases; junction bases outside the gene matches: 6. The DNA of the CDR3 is TGTGCCTCTGCGGGACAGGGAAATTCACCCCTCCACTTT. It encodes CASAGQGNSPLHF.